These 25 T cell receptor beta chains were all obtained from the same sample, sequenced in a study of metastatic and nonmetastatic thyroid tumors. TCRdb re-called clones from the PCR reads using MiXCR. The table lists roughly 25,000 clones, 15% of them singletons. Patients were all untreated before their thyroid surgery. Material: blood. Receptors were obtained from a female donor with papillary thyroid cancer or a benign thyroid nodule (not recorded which). Some clones in this sample may be carry-over from other donors' samples.

By share of the sample, this clone is medium-sized (0.01 to 0.1%). Relative to the germline gene, one junction end is altered; a read error may explain this. The CDR3 is CASRETGDYNEQFF. Here the CDR3 DNA reads TGTGCGAGCAGGGAGACAGGGGACTACAATGAGCAGTTCTTC. The V and J genes are TRBV6-1 and TRBJ2-1; the match to TRBD1 covers 8 bases. Per germline, CDR1 MNHNS and CDR2 SASEGT. CDR3 length: 14 residues.

This clone showed up many times. The chain employs TRBV20-1 and TRBJ2-1; a weak D match, TRBD2 (6 bases). Germline V gene sequence: CDR1 DFQATT, CDR2 SNEGSKA (reference sequence). This CDR3 spans 12 amino acids. CDR3 sequence (DNA): TGCACCCTGGGAGGCTCCTACAATGAGCAGTTCTTC. It translates to CTLGGSYNEQFF.

This clone was observed many times. This chain joins TRBV4-1 and TRBJ2-2; maybe TRBD1 (6 bases). The V gene's germline CDR1 is MGHRA and CDR2 YSYEKL. The germline V and J ends were trimmed by 1 base and 6 bases, with 15 bases remaining between them. The CDR3 consists of 16 residues. The chain's CDR3 is CASSQVIRGGAGELFF. The CDR3 nucleotides are TGCGCCAGCAGCCAAGTTATCAGGGGTGGGGCCGGGGAGCTGTTTTTT.

This clone occurred many times. V is TRBV9 and J is TRBJ2-5, with TRBD2 matching over 8 bases. Germline CDR1 is SGDLS and CDR2 is YYNGEE. With 0 bases clipped from V and 5 bases from J, the junction kept 3 bases outside the gene matches. CDR3 length: 14 residues. As DNA, the CDR3 is TGTGCCAGCAGCGTAGCGGGAGGGGAGGAGACCCAGTACTTC. Its translation is CASSVAGGEETQYF.

This clone was picked up many times. The chain has TRBV7-9 and TRBJ2-3; 10 bases match TRBD1. V trimming: 3 bases; J trimming: 2 bases; junction bases outside the gene matches: 2. Germline V gives CDR1 SEHNR, CDR2 FQNEAQ (reference sequence). The CDR3 sequence is 15 residues long. CDR3 sequence reads: CASSFDRGHTDTQYF. CDR3 DNA: TGTGCCAGCAGCTTCGACAGGGGGCACACAGATACGCAGTATTTT. Complete variable domain (other parts from reference TRBV7-9 and TRBJ2-3): DTGVSQNPRHKITKRGQNVTFRCDPISEHNRLYWYRQTLGQGPEFLTYFQNEAQLEKSRLLSDRFSAERPKGSFSTLEIQRTEQGDSAMYLCASSFDRGHTDTQYFGPGTRLTVL.

This clone was seen only a few times. This chain links TRBV20-1 with TRBJ1-3; D possibly corresponds to TRBD1 (6 bases). V lost 7 bases to trimming and J lost 0 bases, with 10 bases between them. The CDR3 is 13 residues long. In germline, CDR1 is DFQATT, CDR2 SNEGSKA (reference sequence). The CDR3 loop is CSVPGVSGNTIYF. CDR3 DNA sequence: TGCAGTGTTCCAGGGGTCTCTGGAAACACCATATATTTT.

In this sample, this clone turned up many times. This chain links TRBV4-1 with TRBJ1-4; D remains ambiguous. This CDR3 comprises 17 residues. CDR1 is MGHRA and CDR2 is YSYEKL in the germline V gene. V was pared by 6 bases and J by 0 bases, with 17 bases between. This CDR3 is CASSLEPRYATNEKLFF. In DNA, the CDR3 is TGCGCCAGCAGTCTCGAGCCCCGATATGCAACTAATGAAAAACTGTTTTTT.

This clone was found many times. V gene TRBV12-3 or TRBV12-4 combines with J gene TRBJ1-5, with D unclear. Trimming took 1 base from V and 1 from J, leaving 8 bases between them. This CDR3 has 15 residues. The CDR3 coding sequence is TGTGCCAGCAGTTTAGGGGCGAGGAGCAATCAGCCCCAGCATTTT. This translates into CASSLGARSNQPQHF.

This clone was detected ten times or more. The V and J genes are TRBV6-5 and TRBJ1-6, with a tentative D call TRBD1 (5 bases). This CDR3 contains 16 residues. The germline CDR1 and CDR2 sequences are MNHEY and SVGAGI. V was shortened by 0 bases and J by 6 bases, with 12 bases between the two germline ends. In nucleotides, the CDR3 is TGTGCCAGCAGTTACTCCTTACGACAGCTTAATTCACCCCTCCACTTT. It codes for CASSYSLRQLNSPLHF.

Written as DNA, the CDR3 is TGTGCCAGCAGCTTAGGGACTAGCAGGAGGGCCGTCAAAAACATTCAGTACTTC. Amino acid sequence: CASSLGTSRRAVKNIQYF. The chain has TRBV11-2 and TRBJ2-4; 8 nucleotides agree with TRBD2. CDR1 and CDR2 (germline): SGHAT, FQNNGV. CDR3 length equals 18 residues. V lost 1 base, J lost 3 bases, and 11 bases stayed unmatched.

This clone was counted at least ten times. The chain is built from TRBV9 and TRBJ1-1; maybe TRBD1 (5 bases). The V end was cut by 3 bases, the J end by 4 bases, with 19 bases between. This CDR3 has 16 residues. Germline loops: CDR1 SGDLS, CDR2 YYNGEE. The CDR3 coding sequence is TGTGCCAGCAGCGCCTACTCAGGGCATGGGAGCACTGAAGCTTTCTTT. Translation gives CASSAYSGHGSTEAFF.

This clone appeared many times. V is TRBV30 and J is TRBJ2-1; TRBD2 might be the D (5 bases). V gave up 5 bases and J gave up 9 bases, with 17 bases separating them. Germline values: CDR1 GTSNPN, CDR2 SVGIG (reference sequence). The CDR3 has 13 amino acids. CDR3 sequence reads: CAWGIGLAGEQFF. CDR3 DNA: TGTGCCTGGGGCATAGGGCTAGCCGGTGAGCAGTTCTTC.

This clone was observed at least ten times. J is TRBJ2-2 and V is TRBV7-9, with D unresolved. The CDR3 totals 15 residues. Trimming stripped 2 bases from V and 4 bases from J, with 11 bases between. CDR1 is SEHNR and CDR2 is FQNEAQ in the germline V gene (reference sequence). This CDR3 reads CASSLLRGTTGELFF. CDR3 nucleotides: TGTGCCAGCAGCTTACTCCGCGGAACCACCGGGGAGCTGTTTTTT.

The chain combines TRBV30 with TRBJ1-3; perhaps TRBD1 as D (6 bases). Germline assignment: CDR1 GTSNPN and CDR2 SVGIG (reference sequence). There are 14 residues in the CDR3. V lost 5 bases and J lost 0, with 11 bases in between. CDR3 nucleotides: TGTGCCTGGCAGGGGCCGAGCTCTGGAAACACCATATATTTT. It yields the protein CAWQGPSSGNTIYF.

The J gene is TRBJ2-1, the V gene TRBV11-3; 8 nucleotides agree with TRBD2. V was pared by 5 bases and J by 7 bases, with 4 bases of the junction left unmatched. The CDR3 runs 13 residues. Looked up from germline, CDR1 is SGHNT and CDR2 is YENEEA. CDR3 sequence: CASSRIAGNEQFF. As DNA, the CDR3 is TGTGCCAGCAGCCGGATAGCGGGAAATGAGCAGTTCTTC.

In its sample, this clone was seen many times. This chain joins TRBV5-5 and TRBJ2-7; D assignment may be TRBD1 or TRBD2 (7 bases each). Trimming took off 4 bases at V and 5 bases at J, with 16 bases between the two ends. The CDR3 runs to 14 residues. Germline V gene lookup returns CDR1 SGHKS and CDR2 YYEKEE (reference sequence). Here the CDR3 DNA reads TGTGCCAGCAGCATCCAGGGGGGGAGAGACGAGCAGTACTTC. It encodes CASSIQGGRDEQYF.

This clone was counted many times. The rearrangement joins TRBV5-4 to TRBJ2-7, with TRBD1 matching over 9 bases. The germline CDR1 and CDR2 sequences are SGHNT and YYREEE (reference sequence). V was pared by 2 bases and J by 4 bases, with 10 bases of the junction left unmatched. CDR3 size: 16 residues. In nucleotides, the CDR3 is TGTGCCAGCAGCTTACCGCCGGGACAGGGAGGTTACGAGCAGTACTTC. Its protein product is CASSLPPGQGGYEQYF.

This clone was detected many times. The genes are TRBV20-1 and TRBJ1-2, with D possibly TRBD1 on 6 matching bases. The CDR3 is 18 amino acids. The germline V gene encodes CDR1 DFQATT and CDR2 SNEGSKA (reference sequence). Between the trimmed V and J ends, which lost 1 base and 1 base, there was a span of 22 bases. The CDR3 DNA reads TGCAGTGCTAGAGCCCAGGTGTGGGAAACAGGGAGTAACTATGGCTACACCTTC. Residues: CSARAQVWETGSNYGYTF.

For this clone: One end of the junction does not line up with germline, which may come from a read error. V and J are TRBV6-2 or TRBV6-3 and TRBJ2-7; no clear D gene. The CDR3 has 14 residues. Germline values: CDR1 MNHEY, CDR2 SVGEGT. CDR3 nucleotide sequence: TGTGCCAGCAGGTACTCTGTCTACGGCTACGAGCAGTACTTC. Amino acid sequence: CASRYSVYGYEQYF.

This clone was seen ten or more times. The chain links TRBV6-1 to TRBJ1-6, with D maybe TRBD1 (6 bases). The CDR3 is made up of 13 amino acids. V lost 6 bases, J lost 5 bases, and 8 bases lay in between. The germline V gene has CDR1 MNHNS and CDR2 SASEGT. In DNA, the CDR3 is TGTGCCAGCAGCCGGACAGATAATTCACCCCTCCACTTT. This gives the protein CASSRTDNSPLHF.

In this sample, this clone turned up many times. The rearrangement links TRBV9 to TRBJ2-5; 13 nucleotides match TRBD2. Germline V gives CDR1 SGDLS, CDR2 YYNGEE. Trimming took 0 bases from V and 4 from J; bases not matched to a gene: 3. The CDR3 loop spans 16 amino acids. The CDR3 DNA sequence: TGTGCCAGCAGCGTAGGGACTAGCGGGAGTTTAGAGACCCAGTACTTC. Its translation is CASSVGTSGSLETQYF.

This clone came up many times. This chain connects TRBV6-1 to TRBJ1-1; D is unclear. Germline CDR1 is MNHNS and CDR2 is SASEGT. The length of the CDR3 is 14 residues. The ends were cut back, 3 bases at V and 0 bases at J, with 8 bases in the middle. DNA of the CDR3: TGTGCCAGCAGTGAGGATGCCCTGAACACTGAAGCTTTCTTT. This sequence encodes CASSEDALNTEAFF.

This clone occurred many times. The J gene is TRBJ2-1, the V gene TRBV28; D call uncertain. V was clipped by 3 bases and J by 4 bases, with 13 bases between them. CDR1 and CDR2 (germline): MDHEN, SYDVKM. The CDR3 runs 15 residues. The CDR3 sequence is CASSFSGRRYNEQFF. Written as DNA, the CDR3 is TGTGCCAGCAGTTTTTCTGGCAGGCGATACAATGAGCAGTTCTTC.

The chain recombines TRBV9 with TRBJ2-7; D could derive from TRBD1 or TRBD2 (6 bases each). The end of the DNA fits TRBJ2-5 better, so the J call may be wrong. The CDR3 runs 14 residues. Germline V lookup: CDR1 SGDLS, CDR2 YYNGEE. CDR3 sequence (DNA): TGTGCCAGCTCTCTACAGGGAAAGGGAGGGACCCAGTACTTC. Protein sequence: CASSLQGKGGTQYF.

This clone was detected only once. The junction and the germline gene differ at one end; a read error may be behind it. The rearrangement uses TRBV2 and TRBJ2-1, with D unresolved. Per germline, CDR1 SNHLY and CDR2 FYNNEI. The CDR3 runs to 14 residues. CDR3 sequence reads: CPSCDPDVYNEQFF. CDR3 DNA: TGTCCCAGCTGTGACCCGGACGTTTACAATGAGCAGTTCTTC.